Below, 3 T cell receptor beta chains from the same sample are listed, as sequenced in a study of T-cell memory formation after mild COVID-19. MiXCR was run by TCRdb on the 5' RACE reads, yielding one entry per CDR3 protein. Among 140,000 or so distinct CDR3 sequences listed, 15% to 20% were seen once. The sample taken for sequencing was PBMCs or a T cell subset sorted from them (not recorded which). The receptors stem from an adult woman who had mild COVID-19 (a few samples of this study predate the infection). Cell type and time point are not known.

This clonotype was found a few times. The V call is TRBV5-1, the J call TRBJ2-3, with D perhaps assigned TRBD1 or TRBD2 (5 bases each). In germline, CDR1 is SGHRS, CDR2 YFSETQ. This CDR3 is built from 15 residues. V was pared by 4 bases and J by 5 bases, with 17 bases between. As DNA, the CDR3 is TGCGCCAGCAGCCCTCGGGGACCTTGGGGAGATACGCAGTATTTT. It translates to CASSPRGPWGDTQYF.

This clonotype was seen at least ten times. The chain links TRBV12-3 or TRBV12-4 to TRBJ2-1; tentatively, D is TRBD2 (6 bases). V lost 7 bases, J lost 2 bases, and 9 bases lay in between. This CDR3 has 13 residues. The CDR3 here is CASIREPYNEQFF. The CDR3 DNA reads TGTGCCAGCATTCGGGAGCCCTACAATGAGCAGTTCTTC.

The chain combines TRBV24-1 with TRBJ2-1, with TRBD2 matching 13 bases. With 4 bases clipped from V and 9 bases from J, the junction kept 14 bases outside the gene matches. The CDR3 covers 18 residues. CDR1 is KGHDR, CDR2 SFDVKD, per germline. The CDR3 reads CATSDPSWTSGRSGEQFF. Written as DNA, the CDR3 is TGTGCCACCAGTGACCCCTCCTGGACTAGCGGGAGATCGGGTGAGCAGTTCTTC.